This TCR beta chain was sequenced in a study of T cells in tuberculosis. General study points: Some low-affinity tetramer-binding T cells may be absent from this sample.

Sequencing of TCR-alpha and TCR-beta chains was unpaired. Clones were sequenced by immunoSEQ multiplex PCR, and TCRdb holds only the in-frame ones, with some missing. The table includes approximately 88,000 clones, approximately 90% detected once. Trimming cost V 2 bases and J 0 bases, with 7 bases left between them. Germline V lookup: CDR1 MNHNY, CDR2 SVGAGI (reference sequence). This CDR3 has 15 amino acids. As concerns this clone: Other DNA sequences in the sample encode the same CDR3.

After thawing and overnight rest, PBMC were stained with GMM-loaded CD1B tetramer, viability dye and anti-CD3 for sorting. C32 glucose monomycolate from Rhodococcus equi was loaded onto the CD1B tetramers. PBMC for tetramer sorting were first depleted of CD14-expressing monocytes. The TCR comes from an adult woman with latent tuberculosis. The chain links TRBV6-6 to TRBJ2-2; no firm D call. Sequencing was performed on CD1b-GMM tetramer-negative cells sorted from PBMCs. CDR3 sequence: CASSYGQTNTGELFF. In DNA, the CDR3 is TGTGCCAGCAGTTACGGTCAGACGAACACCGGGGAGCTGTTTTTT.